This entry lists 14 T cell receptor beta chains sequenced from one sample in a study of T cells in Graves' hyperthyroidism and ophthalmopathy. Researchers took RNA transcripts and amplified the TCR beta CDR3 regions from them. Primed by the HTBI set, a first-round RT-PCR was run on the TCR CDR3. MiXCR, applied by TCRdb to the multiplex PCR reads, yields one record per CDR3 protein. This table holds roughly 290,000 distinct CDR3 sequences, more than 10% found once. Sequencing was performed on blood. These receptors were taken from a woman under 40 with Graves' hyperthyroidism that later progressed to Graves' ophthalmopathy.

This clonotype was recorded many times. The rearrangement joins TRBV7-3 to TRBJ2-7, with 7 bases that match TRBD1. After removal of 4 bases from V and 6 bases from J, the junction contained 6 bases not matched to a gene. Germline V lookup: CDR1 SGHTA, CDR2 FQGTGA. This CDR3 has 13 amino acids. CDR3 sequence reads: CASSSLQGFEQYF. CDR3 nucleotide sequence: TGTGCCAGCAGCTCCCTACAGGGGTTCGAGCAGTACTTC.

A remark on this clonotype: This clone may be a read error of a much larger clone one base away. J is TRBJ2-7 and V is TRBV11-2; D perhaps matches TRBD2 (5 bases). There are 12 residues in the CDR3. CDR1 and CDR2 from the germline V gene are SGHAT and FQNNGV. V gave up 8 bases and J gave up 6 bases, with 14 bases separating them. The CDR3: CASARLTCEQYF. CDR3 DNA sequence: TGTGCCAGCGCGAGACTAACCTGCGAGCAGTACTTC.

This clonotype was seen a handful of times. The chain combines TRBV2 with TRBJ1-4; 7 bases map to TRBD1. J gave up 8 bases and V 6 bases, and 6 bases lay outside the gene matches. The length of the CDR3 is 13 residues. CDR1 SNHLY and CDR2 FYNNEI come from the germline V gene. This CDR3 reads CASSHRGGEKLFF. The CDR3 region has the DNA TGTGCCAGCAGCCACAGGGGTGGGGAAAAACTGTTTTTT.

This clonotype was counted many times. The rearrangement links TRBV24-1 to TRBJ2-3, with 8 bases matching TRBD1. In germline, CDR1 is KGHDR, CDR2 SFDVKD. The CDR3 contains 14 residues. Trimming removed 8 bases from V and 2 bases from J; junction bases left unmatched: 5. The CDR3 coding sequence is TGTGCCACCAACGGACAGGGCAACACAGATACGCAGTATTTT. Protein product: CATNGQGNTDTQYF.

This clonotype has ten or more counts. The rearrangement uses TRBV6-5 and TRBJ1-1, with D unclear. Germline V gives CDR1 MNHEY, CDR2 SVGAGI. The V end was cut by 2 bases, the J end by 3 bases, with 10 bases between. CDR3 length: 14 amino acids. The CDR3 sequence is CASSYTAGYTEAFF. The DNA for the CDR3 is TGTGCCAGCAGTTACACAGCAGGTTACACTGAAGCTTTCTTT.

V gene TRBV7-6 combines with J gene TRBJ2-1; the D gene is possibly TRBD2 (6 bases). V was pared by 7 bases and J by 7 bases, with 14 bases between. The CDR3 consists of 13 residues. Germline CDR1 and CDR2: SGHVS and FNYEAQ. CDR3 bases: TGTGCCAGCACCCCCTCGCGGGAAAATGAGCAGTTCTTC. Protein product: CASTPSRENEQFF.

Worth noting for this clonotype: This clone may be a read error of a much larger clone one base away. The V gene is TRBV29-1, the J gene TRBJ2-7; D gene unclear. Judging by the DNA end, TRBJ2-1 fits better; the J call may be wrong. Germline assignment: CDR1 SQVTM and CDR2 ANQGSEA. CDR3 size: 12 residues. The CDR3 coding sequence is TGCAGCGTTATTCTCCCTACCTACGAGCAGTTCTTC. It codes for CSVILPTYEQFF.

This clonotype was recorded many times. The chain recombines TRBV11-1 with TRBJ2-1; a weak D match, TRBD2 (6 bases). Germline CDR1 reads SGHAT; CDR2 reads FQDESV (reference sequence). V lost 5 bases, J lost 0 bases, and 14 bases lay in between. There are 16 residues in the CDR3. In DNA, the CDR3 is TGTGCCAGCAGCACTGATAGCGGCCGCTCCTACAATGAGCAGTTCTTC. It specifies CASSTDSGRSYNEQFF.

This clonotype was found many times. The chain uses TRBV3-1 and TRBJ2-7, with D hard to call. There are 17 residues in the CDR3. Germline CDR1 and CDR2: LGHDT and YNNKEL (reference sequence). V shed 4 bases and J shed 0 bases, with 19 bases lying between them. This CDR3 reads CASSLPDDTLISYEQYF. CDR3 bases: TGTGCCAGCAGCCTGCCGGACGACACCTTAATCTCCTACGAGCAGTACTTC.

The table lists this clonotype with many counts. This chain uses TRBV18 with TRBJ2-7; 7 bases are a match to TRBD2. The CDR3 extends over 18 amino acids. The junction had 14 bases not matched to a gene; V was cut back by 0 bases and J by 3 bases. Germline lookup yields CDR1 KGHSH and CDR2 LQKENI. CDR3 residues: CASSPPGLQRLADYEQYF. The CDR3 DNA reads as TGTGCCAGCTCACCACCCGGCCTGCAGAGGCTAGCGGACTACGAGCAGTACTTC.

This clonotype was observed at least ten times. This chain connects TRBV20-1 to TRBJ2-7; a weak D match, TRBD1 (6 bases). The CDR3 sequence is 13 residues long. With 5 bases removed from V and 3 bases from J, the gap between germline ends came to 14 bases. Looked up from germline, CDR1 is DFQATT and CDR2 is SNEGSKA (reference sequence). The CDR3 nucleotides read TGCAGTGCTGATAACAGGGTTAACTACGAGCAGTACTTC. This translates into CSADNRVNYEQYF.

The rearrangement joins TRBV9 to TRBJ2-2, with D hard to call. Trimming removed 0 bases at V and 6 bases at J, with 15 bases between. Germline values: CDR1 SGDLS, CDR2 YYNGEE. The CDR3 extends over 16 amino acids. CDR3 nucleotides: TGTGCCAGCAGCGTAGATGCCGGTGAATTTGCCGGGGAGCTGTTTTTT. This sequence encodes CASSVDAGEFAGELFF.

This clonotype occurred many times. The gene calls are TRBV12-3 or TRBV12-4 and TRBJ2-5, with 9 positions matching TRBD2. The V segment lost 6 bases and the J segment 2 bases; nucleotides outside the gene matches: 10. The CDR3 length is 16 residues. The CDR3 DNA follows: TGTGCCAGCAGCACCTTAGCACTAGCGGGTCAAGAGACCCAGTACTTC. Its protein product is CASSTLALAGQETQYF.

This rearrangement joins TRBV29-1 to TRBJ2-4; tentatively, D is TRBD2 (5 bases). The V and J ends lost 2 bases and 6 bases respectively, with 14 bases between them. The CDR3 contains 14 residues. Germline V gene data show CDR1 as SQVTM and CDR2 as ANQGSEA. CDR3 region: CSVEYSLAPNIQYF. The CDR3 DNA reads TGCAGCGTTGAATACAGCCTAGCCCCAAACATTCAGTACTTC.